A selection of T cell receptor beta chains follows, all from one sample in a study of blood T cell repertoires in COVID-19. Libraries were prepared by immunoSEQ multiplex PCR; TCRdb keeps only in-frame clonotypes and omits some of them. The sample yields 110,000 or so clones, 84% seen once. The sample consisted of peripheral blood. The receptors derive from a woman aged 40 to 50 with acute or convalescent COVID-19. Both conserved end residues are part of each CDR3. A D gene is named only where the DNA matches it firmly. Only some rows state a clone size, as once, few, many or a class for expanded clones.

d_call,clone_size,v_call,j_call,cdr3_aa,cdr3_nt
-,-,TRBV3-1/TRBV3-2,TRBJ1-4,CASSLSFRDKIEKLFF,TGTGCCAGCAGCCTCTCATTCCGGGACAAAATTGAAAAACTGTTTTTT
-,-,TRBV19,TRBJ2-3,CASSILRTTTDTQYF,TGTGCCAGTAGTATCCTGAGGACTACCACAGATACGCAGTATTTT
TRBD2,few,TRBV20-1,TRBJ2-1,CSASGQASGLHNEQFF,TGCAGTGCTAGTGGTCAGGCTAGCGGGCTTCACAATGAGCAGTTCTTC
TRBD1,-,TRBV4-3,TRBJ1-1,CASSQDFGPGQKAFF,TGCGCCAGCAGCCAAGATTTCGGACCGGGACAGAAAGCTTTCTTT
TRBD1,-,TRBV9,TRBJ2-2,CASNRQGSTGELFF,TGTGCCAGCAACCGACAGGGAAGCACCGGGGAGCTGTTTTTT
TRBD1,few,TRBV6-5,TRBJ1-2,CASSYLGQGNYGYTF,TGTGCCAGCAGTTACTTAGGACAGGGGAACTATGGCTACACCTTC
TRBD1,-,TRBV30,TRBJ1-1,CAWTTGGGTEAFF,TGTGCCTGGACCACAGGGGGCGGCACTGAAGCTTTCTTT
-,-,TRBV28,TRBJ1-2,CASSPGFNYGYTF,TGTGCCAGCAGTCCGGGATTTAATTATGGCTACACCTTC
-,-,TRBV30,TRBJ1-1,CAWSLVRTSMNTEAFF,TGTGCCTGGAGCTTGGTACGAACATCCATGAACACTGAAGCTTTCTTT
-,few,TRBV18,TRBJ1-1,CASSPPGPMNTEAFF,TGTGCCAGCTCACCACCGGGGCCCATGAACACTGAAGCTTTCTTT
-,-,TRBV5-1,TRBJ1-6,CASSLGGLDNSPLHF,TGCGCCAGCAGCTTGGGGGGCCTAGATAATTCACCCCTCCACTTT
TRBD1,-,TRBV4-1,TRBJ1-1,CASSLGQGTMNTEAFF,TGCGCCAGCAGCCTCGGACAGGGGACCATGAACACTGAAGCTTTCTTT
-,-,TRBV3-1/TRBV3-2,TRBJ1-2,CASSQDGVARGRGYTF,TGTGCCAGCAGCCAAGATGGGGTCGCGCGGGGCCGAGGCTACACCTTC
-,-,TRBV5-6,TRBJ2-3,CASSRLGAWYF,TGTGCCAGCAGCCGCCTCGGAGCGTGGTATTTT
-,-,TRBV9,TRBJ1-3,CASPRGTDGNTIYF,TGTGCCAGCCCAAGGGGTACTGATGGAAACACCATATATTTT
TRBD1,-,TRBV6-5,TRBJ1-1,CASSYQTGDTEAFF,TGTGCCAGCAGTTACCAAACAGGGGACACTGAAGCTTTCTTT
-,-,TRBV21-1,TRBJ1-1,CASGEGAVGKAFF,TGTGCCAGCGGAGAGGGGGCTGTGGGGAAAGCTTTCTTT
TRBD2,-,TRBV5-1,TRBJ2-7,CASSLPRMGGLTHYEQYF,TGCGCCAGCAGCTTGCCCCGGATGGGGGGACTAACCCACTACGAGCAGTACTTC
-,-,TRBV19,TRBJ2-3,CASTKAGSGSDTQYF,TGTGCCAGTACTAAAGCCGGGAGTGGATCAGATACGCAGTATTTT
-,few,TRBV15,TRBJ1-1,CATSRLANTEAFF,TGTGCCACCAGCAGACTGGCCAACACTGAAGCTTTCTTT
TRBD1,once,TRBV5-4,TRBJ1-2,CASSLVRGFGYTF,TGTGCCAGCAGCTTGGTCAGGGGGTTTGGCTACACCTTC
TRBD1,-,TRBV6-5,TRBJ2-3,CASRTGSTDTQYF,TGTGCCAGCAGGACAGGGAGCACAGATACGCAGTATTTT
-,-,TRBV9,TRBJ1-4,CASSVAQLGGSEKLFF,TGTGCCAGCAGCGTCGCACAATTGGGGGGGTCTGAAAAACTGTTTTTT
-,-,TRBV29-1,TRBJ1-1,CSGQNTEAFF,TGCAGCGGGCAGAACACTGAAGCTTTCTTT
-,few,TRBV5-1,TRBJ2-7,CASSLGQANSYEQYF,TGCGCCAGCAGCTTGGGACAGGCGAACTCCTACGAGCAGTACTTC
-,-,TRBV21-1,TRBJ2-7,CASSEGGNYEQYF,TGTGCCAGCAGTGAGGGGGGGAACTACGAGCAGTACTTC
TRBD2,-,TRBV7-2,TRBJ2-5,CASSLGVRGDQETQYF,TGTGCCAGCAGCTTAGGGGTGCGGGGGGATCAAGAGACCCAGTACTTC
-,-,TRBV6-5,TRBJ1-2,CASSTGLGYGYTF,TGTGCCAGTTCTACAGGGTTGGGGTATGGCTACACCTTC
TRBD1,-,TRBV5-8,TRBJ1-5,CASSLWGVLGQQNQPQHF,TGTGCCAGCAGCTTATGGGGTGTTCTGGGACAGCAAAATCAGCCCCAGCATTTT
TRBD2,-,TRBV6-5,TRBJ2-3,CASRMRLAGSDTQYF,TGTGCCAGCAGAATGAGACTAGCGGGGTCAGATACGCAGTATTTT
TRBD1,-,TRBV5-1,TRBJ1-5,CASSSGQGSQPQHF,TGCGCCAGCAGCTCCGGACAGGGCTCACAGCCCCAGCATTTT
TRBD1,-,TRBV6-6,TRBJ1-6,CASRRTGGPNSPLHF,TGTGCCAGCAGAAGGACAGGGGGCCCGAATTCACCCCTCCACTTT
TRBD1,once,TRBV27,TRBJ1-4,CASSLGTGLRTNEKLFF,TGTGCCAGCAGTTTGGGGACAGGACTTAGAACTAATGAAAAACTGTTTTTT
TRBD1,-,TRBV6-5,TRBJ1-4,CASSPTGPYNEKLFF,TGTGCCAGCAGCCCGACAGGGCCATATAATGAAAAACTGTTTTTT
-,-,TRBV18,TRBJ1-1,CASSPTGGNTEAFF,TGTGCCAGCTCACCGACCGGAGGGAACACTGAAGCTTTCTTT
TRBD1,-,TRBV6-5,TRBJ1-2,CASRSRGDYGYTF,TGTGCCAGCAGATCCAGGGGGGACTATGGCTACACCTTC
-,-,TRBV5-4,TRBJ2-7,CASSLARSYEQYF,TGTGCCAGCAGCTTGGCCAGGTCCTACGAGCAGTACTTC
-,-,TRBV3-1/TRBV3-2,TRBJ1-1,CASSQAGVTAPEAFF,TGTGCCAGCAGCCAAGCCGGGGTAACGGCACCTGAAGCTTTCTTT
TRBD1,few,TRBV6-2/TRBV6-3,TRBJ2-3,CASSYPWTGLDTDTQYF,TGTGCCAGCAGTTACCCCTGGACAGGGCTCGACACGGATACGCAGTATTTT
-,once,TRBV2,TRBJ1-1,CASSGRPYQGSTEAFF,TGTGCCAGCAGTGGCCGCCCCTACCAGGGGAGCACTGAAGCTTTCTTT
TRBD1,-,TRBV18,TRBJ1-5,CASSPLRTGRTETQPQHF,TGTGCCAGCTCACCACTACGGACAGGGAGGACAGAAACTCAGCCCCAGCATTTT
TRBD1,-,TRBV4-1,TRBJ2-6,CASRDRGPSGANVLTF,TGCGCCAGCAGGGACAGGGGCCCCTCTGGGGCCAACGTCCTGACTTTC
TRBD1,few,TRBV30,TRBJ2-1,CAWAGTGGKSDEQFF,TGTGCCTGGGCCGGGACAGGGGGCAAGAGCGATGAGCAGTTCTTC
TRBD2,-,TRBV18,TRBJ2-3,CASSSTSGANTQYF,TGTGCCAGCTCATCCACTAGCGGGGCGAATACGCAGTATTTT